This TCR beta chain was profiled in a study of post-analysis software for immune sequencing data. The wider study: There were relapsing-remitting, secondary progressive and progressive-relapsing multiple sclerosis among the disease courses included.

Study-wide findings and caveats: In patients, a few TRBV segments were more frequent than in controls, with TRBV5-6, TRBV5-1 and TRBV20-1 among them.

TCR beta cDNA libraries had unique molecular identifiers. From the PCR reads, TCRdb called clonotypes with MiXCR, one entry per CDR3 protein. The repertoire holds fewer than 700,000 distinct CDR3 sequences, with 44% as singletons. Of note for this clonotype: Antigen unknown.

CDR3 length: 13 residues. Trimming cost V 6 bases and J 8 bases, with 16 bases left between them. The chain joins TRBV12-3 or TRBV12-4 to TRBJ1-2, with D tentatively TRBD1 (5 bases). The sequence was collected from a girl between 10 and 17 years old with multiple sclerosis. The sequenced sample was blood. The CDR3 region is CASSLGGPGGYTF. The CDR3 DNA reads TGTGCCAGCAGCCTCGGGGGTCCGGGAGGCTACACCTTC.